The 28 T cell receptor beta chains in this list originate from one sample, sequenced in a study of CXCR3-negative and CXCR3-positive naive CD8 T cells. Each TRB cDNA library was prepared by 5' RACE (with UMI labels). No DNA is given; TCRdb re-called the 5' RACE reads and lists each CDR3 protein once. Its table lists around 92,000 distinct CDR3 sequences. Sequences were obtained from naive CXCR3- CD8+ T cells from blood. Subset: CD45RO-CCR7+CD27+CD95- naive CD8+ T cells lacking CXCR3 (TNR3-). These TCRs come from a human donor in good health. Some clones in this sample may be carry-over from other donors' samples.

V gene TRBV29-1 combines with J gene TRBJ2-1; TCRdb's D call, TRBD1, is unchecked because there is no DNA. Germline-derived CDR1 and CDR2 are SQVTM and ANQGSEA. The CDR3 loop spans 12 amino acids. CDR3 sequence reads: CSVLGAGGEQFF.

The chain joins TRBV11-2 to TRBJ2-3; TCRdb outputs TRBD1, but without DNA this stays unchecked. Germline V lookup: CDR1 SGHAT, CDR2 FQNNGV. The length of the CDR3 is 15 residues. CDR3: CASSLAGRLADTQYF.

The chain combines TRBV4-3 with TRBJ2-7; as DNA is missing, the TRBD2 call by TCRdb cannot be tested. The CDR3 covers 15 residues. Germline lookup yields CDR1 LGHNA and CDR2 YSLEER. This CDR3 reads CASSQDWRGTYEQYF.

The V call is TRBV29-1, the J call TRBJ2-5; the TCRdb call, TRBD1, lacks DNA for checking. The germline CDR1 and CDR2 sequences are SQVTM and ANQGSEA. The CDR3 consists of 14 residues. CDR3 residues: CSLIPRGAGETQYF.

V and J are TRBV13 and TRBJ2-7; TCRdb's assignment of TRBD2 cannot be checked, as there is no DNA. CDR1 is PRHDT, CDR2 FYEKMQ, per germline (reference sequence). CDR3 length equals 16 residues. The CDR3 region is CASSPDSGGTSYEQYF. The entire variable domain, with the rest obtained from reference TRBV13 and TRBJ2-7, is as follows: AAGVIQSPRHLIKEKRETATLKCYPIPRHDTVYWYQQGPGQDPQFLISFYEKMQSDKGSIPDRFSAQQFSDYHSELNMSSLELGDSALYFCASSPDSGGTSYEQYFGPGTRLTVT.

The rearrangement uses TRBV12-3 or TRBV12-4 and TRBJ2-2; the D call from TCRdb, TRBD2, cannot be confirmed without DNA. This CDR3 is built from 17 residues. CDR3 in amino acids: CASRNLAGGPSTGELFF.

The rearrangement uses TRBV4-3 and TRBJ1-4. The CDR3 is 14 residues long. Germline V gene data show CDR1 as LGHNA and CDR2 as YSLEER. The CDR3 region is CASSPTITNEKLFF.

The chain joins TRBV4-1 to TRBJ2-7; TCRdb's assignment of TRBD2 cannot be checked, as there is no DNA. The CDR3 loop spans 14 amino acids. Germline V gene lookup returns CDR1 MGHRA and CDR2 YSYEKL. The CDR3 reads CASSQGPSQEEQYF.

V gene TRBV5-1 combines with J gene TRBJ2-7. The CDR3 loop spans 14 amino acids. Germline V gene lookup returns CDR1 SGHRS and CDR2 YFSETQ. Here the CDR3 reads CASSLAGESYEQYF.

This clonotype is identified as medium-sized from frequency. The CDR3 sequence is CASSLGQGSYNEQFF. This chain uses TRBV7-2 with TRBJ2-1; TCRdb lists TRBD1, though no DNA is available to test this call. This CDR3 is 15 amino acids long. Looked up from germline, CDR1 is SGHTA and CDR2 is FQGNSA.

The rearrangement links TRBV25-1 to TRBJ1-1; TCRdb's D call of TRBD1 is untestable without DNA. Per germline, CDR1 MGHDK and CDR2 SYGVNS. The CDR3 has 14 residues. The CDR3 loop is CASSPQGAGTEAFF.

The chain recombines TRBV6-5 with TRBJ2-7; TCRdb indicates TRBD2, and absent DNA this call remains unverified. CDR3 length equals 15 residues. From germline, CDR1 is MNHEY and CDR2 SVGAGI. CDR3 residues: CASRISGESPLEQYF.

The chain has TRBV12-3 or TRBV12-4 and TRBJ2-7; TCRdb's D call of TRBD1 is untestable without DNA. The CDR3 loop spans 15 amino acids. The CDR3 reads CASSLLRGRDYEQYF.

The chain joins TRBV28 to TRBJ2-5; TCRdb's D call of TRBD1 is untestable without DNA. The germline V gene encodes CDR1 MDHEN and CDR2 SYDVKM. This CDR3 has 16 residues. This chain's CDR3 is CASSPRGGADQETQYF. Combining the CDR3 with reference TRBV28 and TRBJ2-5 gives the whole variable domain DVKVTQSSRYLVKRTGEKVFLECVQDMDHENMFWYRQDPGLGLRLIYFSYDVKMKEKGDIPEGYSVSREKKERFSLILESASTNQTSMYLCASSPRGGADQETQYFGPGTRLLVL.

The chain uses TRBV7-3 and TRBJ2-7; TCRdb indicates TRBD1, and absent DNA this call remains unverified. The CDR3 sequence is 13 residues long. CDR1 SGHTA and CDR2 FQGTGA come from the germline V gene. The CDR3 sequence is CASSLGGAQEQYF.

V usage is TRBV7-2 and J usage is TRBJ2-7; there is no DNA to check the TCRdb D call of TRBD2. Germline lookup yields CDR1 SGHTA and CDR2 FQGNSA. The CDR3 totals 14 residues. The CDR3 is CASSLLASSYEQYF.

The rearrangement joins TRBV28 to TRBJ2-5; TCRdb gives TRBD1 as the D gene, but with no DNA this cannot be confirmed. CDR1 is MDHEN and CDR2 is SYDVKM in the germline V gene. The CDR3 spans 15 residues. Here the CDR3 reads CASSLSSGIQETQYF.

The chain joins TRBV27 to TRBJ2-1; TCRdb's D gene call, TRBD2, goes unchecked for lack of DNA. The CDR3 spans 20 residues. Germline assignment: CDR1 MNHEY and CDR2 SMNVEV (reference sequence). CDR3 sequence: CASSFSPGLAGGGTYNEQFF.

J is TRBJ2-2 and V is TRBV7-6. This CDR3 has 14 residues. Germline V CDR1 and CDR2: SGHVS, FNYEAQ. CDR3 sequence reads: CASSTRVGTGELFF.

The rearrangement uses TRBV27 and TRBJ1-5. CDR3 length equals 13 residues. The germline V gene encodes CDR1 MNHEY and CDR2 SMNVEV (reference sequence). This chain's CDR3 is CASAVEQDKTQHF.

This sequence joins TRBV11-2 and TRBJ2-1; the D gene TCRdb calls, TRBD1, cannot be checked with no DNA. Germline V gene lookup returns CDR1 SGHAT and CDR2 FQNNGV. The CDR3 totals 17 residues. CDR3 residues: CASSSPGGVSSYNEQFF. The full variable domain, in which reference TRBV11-2 and TRBJ2-1 provide the parts outside the CDR3, is EAGVAQSPRYKIIEKRQSVAFWCNPISGHATLYWYQQILGQGPKLLIQFQNNGVVDDSQLPKDRFSAERLKGVDSTLKIQPAKLEDSAVYLCASSSPGGVSSYNEQFFGPGTRLTVL.

This chain joins TRBV7-3 and TRBJ1-6; without DNA, the TCRdb call of TRBD1 cannot be checked. The CDR3 spans 16 residues. Germline CDR1 and CDR2: SGHTA and FQGTGA. CDR3 region: CASSLLGQGGDSPLHF.

J is TRBJ2-1 and V is TRBV21-1; there is no DNA to check the TCRdb D call of TRBD1. TRBV21-1 is flagged as a pseudogene. The CDR3 length is 20 residues. This chain's CDR3 is CASLEGGTGGYEHLYNEQFF.

The chain is built from TRBV6-5 and TRBJ2-3; TCRdb outputs TRBD1, but without DNA this stays unchecked. The germline gives CDR1 MNHEY, CDR2 SVGAGI. The CDR3 spans 12 residues. CDR3 residues: CASRATVDTQYF.

This sequence joins TRBV7-2 and TRBJ2-5; TCRdb outputs TRBD1, but without DNA this stays unchecked. CDR3 length equals 16 residues. The V gene's germline CDR1 is SGHTA and CDR2 FQGNSA. The CDR3 loop is CASSFSGFREKETQYF.

The chain joins TRBV5-1 to TRBJ2-2; TCRdb designates TRBD1, a call that cannot be tested without DNA. This CDR3 has 19 amino acids. From germline, CDR1 is SGHRS and CDR2 YFSETQ. The chain's CDR3 is CASSPGRASTGSNTGELFF.

This sequence joins TRBV29-1 and TRBJ2-3; TCRdb picks TRBD2, but there is no DNA to check that call. This CDR3 region has 15 residues. Germline values: CDR1 SQVTM, CDR2 ANQGSEA. The CDR3 sequence: CSVEDVVADTDTQYF.

The chain couples TRBV5-1 to TRBJ1-1; TCRdb indicates TRBD1, and absent DNA this call remains unverified. Germline CDR1 SGHRS, CDR2 YFSETQ. This CDR3 is built from 14 residues. CDR3 loop: CASSLGQGAPEAFF.